The 2 T cell receptor beta chains listed next were all sequenced from one sample in a study of blood T cell repertoires in COVID-19 (dated by TCRdb to 2020 to 2022). Library construction relied on the immunoSEQ multiplex PCR assay. Here the immuneACCESS table is served through TCRdb, limited to in-frame sequences with V and J called. Missing clones are a known gap in these copies; in checked studies unresolved V genes cover under half, and the rest lacks a known reason. The sample includes roughly 430,000 clones, with roughly 88% observed a single time. The ten largest clones capture roughly 2% of the sample. Sequenced sample: PBMCs or T cells enriched from blood (not recorded which). The receptors were gathered from a woman aged 40 to 50 with acute COVID-19.

CDR3 sequence reads: CASSIGQVRNSPLHF. CDR3 sequence (DNA): TGTGCCAGTAGTATAGGACAGGTTCGGAATTCACCCCTCCACTTT. This sequence joins TRBV19 and TRBJ1-6; D is possibly TRBD1 (6 bases). Trimming removed 1 base from V and 7 bases from J, with 11 bases in between. Germline loops: CDR1 LNHDA, CDR2 SQIVND (reference sequence). The CDR3 is 15 residues long.

The V and J genes are TRBV11-2 and TRBJ2-7; tentative D call: TRBD2 (5 bases). V lost 3 bases and J lost 1, with 13 bases in between. The CDR3 extends over 15 amino acids. Germline values: CDR1 SGHAT, CDR2 FQNNGV. The CDR3 protein is CASSLALGPSYEQYF. CDR3 in DNA: TGTGCCAGCAGCTTGGCACTAGGACCTTCCTACGAGCAGTACTTC.